This T cell receptor beta chain was obtained from a study of cytotoxic CD8 clonotypes in ibrutinib-treated CLL. Study as a whole: The cohort had 11 relapsed/refractory and some 16 treatment-naive patients, fewer than 18 IGHV unmutated.

The repertoire was sequenced with immunoSEQ multiplex PCR; TCRdb's copy has only in-frame clones and lacks some. The sample shows about 80,000 clones, roughly 77% of them seen only once. Trimming took 5 bases from V and 7 from J, leaving 11 bases between them. CDR1 and CDR2 from the germline V gene are MNHEY and SVGAGI. The CDR3 spans 12 residues. This clone was detected a few times. This clonotype was sampled from a human donor with chronic lymphocytic leukemia. This chain connects TRBV6-5 to TRBJ1-1, with D perhaps TRBD1 (5 bases). The sample in question was PBMCs, obtained after 12 months of ibrutinib treatment. CDR3 protein: CASSQGKSEAFF. For the CDR3, the DNA is TGTGCCAGCAGTCAGGGAAAGAGTGAAGCTTTCTTT.